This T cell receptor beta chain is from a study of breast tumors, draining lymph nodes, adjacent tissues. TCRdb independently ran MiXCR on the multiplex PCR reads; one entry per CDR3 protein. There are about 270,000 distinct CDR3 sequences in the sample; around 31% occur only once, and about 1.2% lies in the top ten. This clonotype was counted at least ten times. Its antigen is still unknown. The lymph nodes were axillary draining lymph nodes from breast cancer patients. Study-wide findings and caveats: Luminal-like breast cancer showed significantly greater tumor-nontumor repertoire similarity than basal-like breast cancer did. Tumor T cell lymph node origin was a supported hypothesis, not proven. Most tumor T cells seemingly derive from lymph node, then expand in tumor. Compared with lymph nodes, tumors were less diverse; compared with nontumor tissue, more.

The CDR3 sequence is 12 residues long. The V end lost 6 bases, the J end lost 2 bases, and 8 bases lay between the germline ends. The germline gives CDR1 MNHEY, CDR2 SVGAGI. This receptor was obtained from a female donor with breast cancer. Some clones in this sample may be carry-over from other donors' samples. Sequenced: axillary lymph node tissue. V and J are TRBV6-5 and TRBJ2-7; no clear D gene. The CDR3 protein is CASRGNTYEQYF. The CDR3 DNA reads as TGTGCCAGCAGGGGGAATACCTACGAGCAGTACTTC.